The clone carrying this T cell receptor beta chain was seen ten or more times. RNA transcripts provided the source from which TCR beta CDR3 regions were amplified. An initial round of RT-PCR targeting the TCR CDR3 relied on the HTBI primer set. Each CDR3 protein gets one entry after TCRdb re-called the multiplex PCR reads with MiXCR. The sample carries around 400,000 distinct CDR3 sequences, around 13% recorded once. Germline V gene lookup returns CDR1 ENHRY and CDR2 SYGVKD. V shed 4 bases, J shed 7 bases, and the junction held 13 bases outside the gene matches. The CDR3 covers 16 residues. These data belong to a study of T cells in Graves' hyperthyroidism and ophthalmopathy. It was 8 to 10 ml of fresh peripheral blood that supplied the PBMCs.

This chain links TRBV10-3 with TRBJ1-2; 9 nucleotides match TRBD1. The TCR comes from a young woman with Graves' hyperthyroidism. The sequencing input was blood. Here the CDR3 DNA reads TGTGCCATCAGTGCGAGACAGGGGGAGATTCCGACTGGCTACACCTTC. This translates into CAISARQGEIPTGYTF.